The 12 T cell receptor beta chains below come from one sample, sequenced in a study of cytomegalovirus exposure and HLA in healthy donors. This PCR relied on a set of 60 Vbeta primers and 13 Jbeta primers. Assay: immunoSEQ multiplex PCR; the TCRdb copy retains only in-frame clones and omits some. This table holds some 23,000 clones. Source material: PBMCs. The receptors come from a male donor in good health and CMV-seropositive.

V gene TRBV30 combines with J gene TRBJ2-5; weak D call: TRBD1 (6 bases). The CDR3 is 12 amino acids. From germline, CDR1 is GTSNPN and CDR2 SVGIG (reference sequence). With 5 bases removed from V and 2 bases from J, the gap between germline ends came to 9 bases. This chain's CDR3 is CAWGGSQETQYF. CDR3 nucleotide sequence: TGTGCCTGGGGGGGCTCTCAAGAGACCCAGTACTTC.

This rearrangement joins TRBV5-1 to TRBJ1-2; the D gene is possibly TRBD1 (6 bases). CDR3 length: 15 residues. V was pared by 4 bases and J by 6 bases, with 19 bases between. Germline values: CDR1 SGHRS, CDR2 YFSETQ. CDR3 sequence: CASSNQPSGDHGYTF. The CDR3 region has the DNA TGCGCCAGCAGCAATCAACCTTCAGGGGACCATGGCTACACCTTC. The full variable domain, completed using reference TRBV5-1 and TRBJ1-2, is KAGVTQTPRYLIKTRGQQVTLSCSPISGHRSVSWYQQTPGQGLQFLFEYFSETQRNKGNFPGRFSGRQFSNSRSEMNVSTLELGDSALYLCASSNQPSGDHGYTFGSGTRLTVV.

The rearrangement joins TRBV5-4 to TRBJ1-1; D gene uncertain. Per the germline V gene, CDR1 is SGHNT and CDR2 is YYREEE (reference sequence). The germline V and J ends were trimmed by 2 bases and 1 base, with 9 bases remaining between them. The CDR3 covers 14 residues. The CDR3 coding sequence is TGTGCCAGCAGCTTAACAATATCGAACACTGAAGCTTTCTTT. The encoded protein is CASSLTISNTEAFF. Full variable domain (missing parts from reference TRBV5-4 and TRBJ1-1): ETGVTQSPTHLIKTRGQQVTLRCSSQSGHNTVSWYQQALGQGPQFIFQYYREEENGRGNFPPRFSGLQFPNYSSELNVNALELDDSALYLCASSLTISNTEAFFGQGTRLTVV.

The chain combines TRBV11-2 with TRBJ2-1; 7 positions agree with TRBD1. CDR1 and CDR2 from the germline V gene are SGHAT and FQNNGV. V shed 2 bases, J shed 15 bases, and the junction held 10 bases outside the gene matches. CDR3 length: 13 residues. The CDR3: CASSLWQGVLVFF. For the CDR3, the DNA is TGTGCCAGCAGCTTATGGCAGGGGGTTTTGGTGTTCTTC.

This chain links TRBV30 with TRBJ2-5, with TRBD2 as a possible D gene (5 bases). Trimming removed 8 bases from V and 6 bases from J, with 16 bases in between. Germline loops: CDR1 GTSNPN, CDR2 SVGIG (reference sequence). The CDR3 runs to 12 residues. This CDR3 reads CAGSRGQQTQYF. The CDR3 region has the DNA TGTGCCGGATCCCGAGGGCAACAGACCCAGTACTTC.

This chain links TRBV7-9 with TRBJ1-5; the D is unclear. CDR1 is SEHNR, CDR2 FQNEAQ, per germline (reference sequence). Deletions cut 1 base from V and 0 bases from J, with 7 bases between. This CDR3 is built from 15 residues. The CDR3 reads CASSLGENSNQPQHF. The CDR3 nucleotides read TGTGCCAGCAGCTTAGGGGAGAATAGCAATCAGCCCCAGCATTTT.

This chain connects TRBV9 to TRBJ2-3, with D possibly TRBD1 on 6 matching bases. V was clipped by 0 bases and J by 2 bases, with 10 bases between them. CDR1 and CDR2 (germline): SGDLS, YYNGEE. This CDR3 spans 15 amino acids. The CDR3 coding sequence is TGTGCCAGCAGCGTAGGAGGGACACTCACAGATACGCAGTATTTT. Protein sequence: CASSVGGTLTDTQYF.

This chain uses TRBV5-1 with TRBJ1-5; perhaps TRBD1 as D (5 bases). Germline V gives CDR1 SGHRS, CDR2 YFSETQ. The CDR3 has 14 amino acids. Trimming took off 0 bases at V and 7 bases at J, with 11 bases between the two ends. Here the CDR3 reads CASSLAGGGQPQHF. CDR3 nucleotide sequence: TGCGCCAGCAGCTTGGCTGGGGGAGGCCAGCCCCAGCATTTT.

The genes are TRBV4-1 and TRBJ2-7, with unresolved D. Germline CDR1 is MGHRA and CDR2 is YSYEKL. V shed 1 base and J shed 5 bases, with 12 bases lying between them. CDR3 length: 14 amino acids. The CDR3 here is CASSQGAGQDEQYF. In nucleotides, the CDR3 is TGCGCCAGCAGCCAAGGGGCTGGGCAAGACGAGCAGTACTTC.

The chain uses TRBV5-1 and TRBJ2-3, with TRBD1 matching 11 bases. The germline gives CDR1 SGHRS, CDR2 YFSETQ. The CDR3 is 18 residues long. The ends lost 1 base at V and 2 bases at J; junction bases unmatched: 9. CDR3 loop: CASSLMPGQGVVTDTQYF. The CDR3 bases are TGCGCCAGCAGCTTGATGCCGGGACAGGGGGTAGTCACAGATACGCAGTATTTT.

The chain employs TRBV19 and TRBJ2-7, with 7 bases matching TRBD2. This CDR3 spans 16 amino acids. Germline values: CDR1 LNHDA, CDR2 SQIVND (reference sequence). The V segment lost 4 bases and the J segment 0 bases; nucleotides outside the gene matches: 9. The CDR3 sequence is CASSNTPGLSSYEQYF. The CDR3 coding sequence is TGTGCCAGTAGTAACACCCCGGGACTATCCTCCTACGAGCAGTACTTC.

This chain joins TRBV7-9 and TRBJ1-1, with D uncertain. Germline V gives CDR1 SEHNR, CDR2 FQNEAQ (reference sequence). V was clipped by 2 bases and J by 4 bases, with 5 bases between them. The CDR3 loop spans 12 amino acids. The CDR3 DNA reads TGTGCCAGCAGCTTACTTTTCACTGAAGCTTTCTTT. This encodes CASSLLFTEAFF. The variable domain in full, completed from reference TRBV7-9 and TRBJ1-1, reads DTGVSQNPRHKITKRGQNVTFRCDPISEHNRLYWYRQTLGQGPEFLTYFQNEAQLEKSRLLSDRFSAERPKGSFSTLEIQRTEQGDSAMYLCASSLLFTEAFFGQGTRLTVV.